This T cell receptor (beta chain) was documented in a study of blood T cell repertoires in COVID-19. For the study at large: Samples taken during acute and convalescent COVID-19 were collected in the United States, Italy and Spain. PBMCs, B-cell-depleted T cells, or T cells were the source of the cDNA or gDNA that made up the material.

In the authors' workflow: By means of reference gene primer amplification, nucleated cell counts were estimated. TCRdb's table, derived via immunoSEQ multiplex PCR, lists solely in-frame clones and lacks some. V and J calls and clone size are copied from that table; D and trimming were computed from the DNA. Altogether under 95,000 clones are present, about 68% being singletons, with the ten largest covering more than 5%. Germline V lookup: CDR1 MNHEY, CDR2 SVGEGT. The V end was cut by 4 bases, the J end by 1 base, with 16 bases between. CDR3 length: 16 residues. The chain joins TRBV6-2 or TRBV6-3 to TRBJ1-1, with D maybe TRBD1 (5 bases). This TCR derives from a man aged 50 or older with active or convalescent COVID-19. Sample: peripheral blood. The CDR3 here is CASSSPPEGANTEAFF. The CDR3, as DNA: TGTGCCAGCAGTTCCCCCCCGGAAGGGGCGAACACTGAAGCTTTCTTT.